This is a list of T cell receptor beta chains from one sample in a study of cytomegalovirus exposure and HLA in healthy donors. Libraries were prepared by immunoSEQ multiplex PCR; TCRdb keeps only in-frame clonotypes and omits some of them. The data contain roughly 250,000 clones, roughly 86% of them singletons. The material sequenced was PBMCs. Every receptor here comes from a woman between 25 and 40 years old in good health and CMV-seropositive. Both conserved end residues are trimmed from each CDR3.

>TRBV6-1|TRBJ2-7
ASRTGLAGPYEQY
>TRBV7-7|TRBJ1-2
ASSPIQGANYGYT
>TRBV7-2|TRBJ2-3
ASSLHRADTQY
>TRBV11-2|TRBJ2-1
ASSPRKDFSTTNEQF
>TRBV5-6|TRBJ1-3
ASSLGTVSSGNTIY
>TRBV19|TRBJ2-7
ASSIGAGGPPYEQY
>TRBV28|TRBJ2-3
ASSYRRESSTDTQY
>TRBV29-1|TRBJ1-1
SVWTGESAF
>TRBV28|TRBJ1-4
ASSLPGTEEKLF
>TRBV7-8|TRBJ2-5
ASSPISGIGGETQY
>TRBV5-6|TRBJ2-5
ASSYSGRAQETQY
>TRBV5-1|TRBJ2-7
ASSLASTGELYEQY
>TRBV27|TRBJ2-2
ASSLGRRGGELF
>TRBV11-2|TRBJ1-1
ASSPIQGATEAF
>TRBV29-1|TRBJ2-7
SVAGHNSYEQY